This record looks at one T cell receptor (beta chain) sequence and its context. Its specificity is unknown. The ends lost 4 bases at V and 2 bases at J; junction bases unmatched: 5. Germline CDR1 is SGHNT and CDR2 is YENEEA. The CDR3 sequence is 16 residues long. This entry is derived from a study of T cell repertoires and HLA-DP antigens. At the level of the study: One stimulator alloantigen differed from self by one groove amino acid; the other by ten.

Using immunoSEQ multiplex PCR, the repertoire was profiled, and TCRdb retains in-frame clones only, with some absent. The table has around 110,000 clones, around 92% seen once; the top ten hold about 0.25%. The rearrangement uses TRBV11-3 and TRBJ2-5, with TRBD2 identical over 12 bases. The sequence was obtained from a woman aged 18-35 years in good health and CMV-seronegative. The sample comprised CD4+ T cells from PBMCs. This CDR3 is CASSSWTSGEQETQYF. For the CDR3, the DNA is TGTGCCAGCAGCTCCTGGACTAGCGGGGAGCAAGAGACCCAGTACTTC.